The 7 T cell receptor beta chains below were found in one sample sequenced in a study of blood T cells in healthy people across ages. A second PCR of roughly 6 to 12 cycles used a sample-barcoded 5' primer and a J-beta primer mix. TCRdb used MiXCR to reprocess the 5' RACE reads, holding one entry per CDR3 protein. The repertoire holds roughly 1.6 million distinct CDR3 sequences, about 32% seen once, with 11% in the top ten. Sequencing was done on a sample of blood. The receptors come from a woman in her twenties or thirties in good health.

This clonotype was counted only a few times. The rearrangement links TRBV3-1 to TRBJ1-4, with 8 bases identical to TRBD1. The CDR3 has 17 residues. In germline, CDR1 is LGHDT, CDR2 YNNKEL (reference sequence). V dropped 1 base and J dropped 6; count of bases not matched to a gene: 10. CDR3 DNA: TGTGCCAGCAGCCAAGTTAGTCCAGGGGGCTTTGATGAAAAACTGTTTTTT. Translating it yields CASSQVSPGGFDEKLFF.

This clonotype was detected only a few times. This chain uses TRBV3-1 with TRBJ2-1; D may match TRBD1 or TRBD2 (6 bases each). V lost 1 base, J lost 3 bases, and 16 bases lay in between. The CDR3 is 17 amino acids. Per the germline V gene, CDR1 is LGHDT and CDR2 is YNNKEL (reference sequence). CDR3 DNA sequence: TGTGCCAGCAGCCAAGCGGGTAGAGGGGGGCTCTACAATGAGCAGTTCTTC. This codes for CASSQAGRGGLYNEQFF.

The chain carries TRBV9 and TRBJ1-4, with D unclear. Germline CDR1 SGDLS, CDR2 YYNGEE. Trimming removed 4 bases at V and 1 base at J, with 11 bases between. The CDR3 is 15 residues long. The CDR3 region has the DNA TGTGCCAGCAGCTCCCTTCCCGTAACTAATGAAAAACTGTTTTTT. It encodes CASSSLPVTNEKLFF.

This clonotype occurred a few times. This chain joins TRBV12-5 and TRBJ2-1; 8 bases fit TRBD1. The CDR3 runs to 16 residues. Losses at the gene ends were 4 bases for V and 6 bases for J; bases not matched to a gene: 11. Germline V lookup: CDR1 LGHNT, CDR2 FRNRAP. In nucleotides, the CDR3 is TGTGCTAGTGGTTCCTCACTCCAGGGGGCGATCAATGAGCAGTTCTTC. Amino acid sequence: CASGSSLQGAINEQFF.

This clonotype occurred many times. V and J are TRBV29-1 and TRBJ2-3; TRBD2 agrees at 7 bases. V was clipped by 7 bases and J by 2 bases; unmatched bases: 6. The CDR3 has 13 residues. Germline CDR1 and CDR2: SQVTM and ANQGSEA. The chain's CDR3 is CSAGGGSTDTQYF. CDR3 DNA: TGCAGCGCTGGCGGGGGATCCACAGATACGCAGTATTTT.

Note on this clonotype: A read error may produce the germline difference seen at one junction end. The V call is TRBV5-1, the J call TRBJ2-6, with TRBD1 matching 9 bases. Germline CDR1 SGHRS, CDR2 YFSETQ. The CDR3 runs to 17 residues. The CDR3 loop reads CASSLDDRGTGANVRTF. The CDR3 DNA is TGCGCCAGCAGCTTAGATGACAGGGGGACTGGGGCCAACGTCCGGACTTTC.

This clonotype occurred a few times. This chain joins TRBV20-1 and TRBJ2-7; 10 bases map to TRBD2. V shed 5 bases and J 2 bases; nucleotides not matched to a gene: 3. CDR3 length: 13 residues. Per the germline V gene, CDR1 is DFQATT and CDR2 is SNEGSKA (reference sequence). The CDR3 DNA follows: TGCAGTGCTTCCGGGACTAGCGCCTACGAGCAGTACTTC. Its translation: CSASGTSAYEQYF.